The entry below describes one T cell receptor beta chain. These data are taken from a study of CD8 T cells in Susac syndrome. Background on the study: The Susac syndrome patients that were sequenced included 5 or 6 with active disease and fewer than 10 in remission. Patients with Susac syndrome were therapy-naive, on corticosteroids, or on intravenous immunoglobulin alone at the time that blood was drawn.

Trimming left V 3 bases short and J 0 bases short, with 9 bases between. The CDR3 loop spans 14 amino acids. CDR1 and CDR2 (germline): DFQATT, SNEGSKA (reference sequence). A quantity of roughly 0.5 to 1 ug RNA underwent reverse transcription using random hexamers. Amplification of TCR beta CDR3 spanned 54 Vbeta and 13 Jbeta via immunoSEQ multiplex PCR. MiXCR was run by TCRdb on the immunoSEQ multiplex PCR reads, yielding one entry per CDR3 protein. The repertoire holds 150,000 to 200,000 distinct CDR3 sequences, approximately 96% seen once, with 0.075% to 0.1% in the top ten. In blood CD8+ and CD4+ T cells, TCR beta underwent sequencing.

The sample was CD4+ T cells from PBMCs. The chain carries TRBV20-1 and TRBJ1-5, with no clear D. The sequence was collected from a human donor with Susac syndrome. In DNA, the CDR3 is TGCAGTGCTAGCAACATCGTTAGCAATCAGCCCCAGCATTTT. It is translated as CSASNIVSNQPQHF.